The 11 T cell receptor beta chains in this list originate from one sample, sequenced in a study of regulatory T cells in long-lasting Graves disease. Documented time point: newly diagnosed GD, antithyroid drugs for less than 3 months. Generation of the TCR library employed RNA extracted from PBMCs. Building of the TCR beta libraries involved iRepertoire HTBI primers and Arm-PCR of CDR3 regions. TCRdb processed the multiplex PCR reads anew with MiXCR; each CDR3 protein has one entry. The table includes about 240,000 distinct CDR3 sequences, around 21% detected once. The sequencing used peripheral blood mononuclear cells (PBMCs), collected at new diagnosis, from a patient treated with antithyroid drugs. The receptors derive from a female donor with Graves disease.

This chain joins TRBV6-1 and TRBJ2-7; D gene uncertain. This CDR3 has 12 residues. Germline V gene sequence: CDR1 MNHNS, CDR2 SASEGT. Trimming shortened V by 7 bases and J by 6 bases, and 13 bases separated the two germline ends. The CDR3 DNA reads as TGTGCCAGCAAGGGCGATAGTTCCGAGCAGTACTTC. It encodes CASKGDSSEQYF.

This clonotype was picked up many times. The chain is built from TRBV29-1 and TRBJ1-1, with D uncertain. The CDR3 has 13 amino acids. V shed 0 bases and J shed 3 bases, with 8 bases lying between them. Germline CDR1 reads SQVTM; CDR2 reads ANQGSEA. This CDR3 reads CSVEEGLYTEAFF. For the CDR3, the DNA is TGCAGCGTTGAAGAAGGGTTGTACACTGAAGCTTTCTTT. The full variable domain, with the rest looked up from reference TRBV29-1 and TRBJ1-1, is SAVISQKPSRDICQRGTSLTIQCQVDSQVTMMFWYRQQPGQSLTLIATANQGSEATYESGFVIDKFPISRPNLTFSTLTVSNMSPEDSSIYLCSVEEGLYTEAFFGQGTRLTVV.

About this clonotype: It may be a read error: a sequence one base away is much more abundant. The gene calls are TRBV6-1 and TRBJ2-7, with TRBD2 matching over 7 bases. V gave up 7 bases and J gave up 2 bases; unmatched junction bases: 2. The CDR3 contains 12 residues. From germline, CDR1 is MNHNS and CDR2 SASEGT. As DNA, the CDR3 is TGTGCCAGCAACCGGGGGGCCTACGAGCAGTACTTC. This sequence encodes CASNRGAYEQYF.

This chain uses TRBV4-1 with TRBJ1-4, with a weak D call TRBD1 (6 bases). In germline, CDR1 is MGHRA, CDR2 YSYEKL. The CDR3 totals 15 residues. V was cut by 6 bases and J by 12 bases, with 23 bases left in between. The CDR3 protein is CASRVQSGQYGQLFF. Here the CDR3 DNA reads TGCGCCAGCAGGGTTCAGTCTGGACAGTACGGTCAACTGTTTTTT.

In this sample, this clonotype turned up many times. V gene TRBV20-1 combines with J gene TRBJ1-4; the D gene is possibly TRBD1 (5 bases). There are 14 residues in the CDR3. V lost 0 bases and J 4 bases, leaving 9 bases between the germline ends. The germline V gene has CDR1 DFQATT and CDR2 SNEGSKA (reference sequence). CDR3 coding DNA: TGCAGTGCTAGAGATGGGGGAGTTAATGAAAAACTGTTTTTT. The encoded protein is CSARDGGVNEKLFF.

Comment on this clonotype: This may be a read error: a much more frequent sequence differs by one nucleotide. This rearrangement joins TRBV6-2 or TRBV6-3 to TRBJ2-1, with D tentatively TRBD2 (5 bases). Germline values: CDR1 MNHEY, CDR2 SVGEGT. The CDR3 runs to 15 residues. The V gene lost 6 bases and the J gene lost 10 bases, with 22 bases spanning the gap. The CDR3 sequence is CASRAPRGRTYEQFF. For the CDR3, the DNA is TGTGCCAGCAGGGCCCCGAGAGGGAGAACCTACGAGCAGTTCTTC.

Ten or more counts support this clonotype. The rearrangement uses TRBV5-1 and TRBJ2-2; D gene ambiguous. Germline CDR1 is SGHRS and CDR2 is YFSETQ. This CDR3 region has 12 residues. Trimming left V 3 bases short and J 9 bases short, with 9 bases between. CDR3 sequence: CASSSWGRELFF. CDR3 nucleotides: TGCGCCAGCAGCTCCTGGGGTAGGGAGCTGTTTTTT.

This clonotype was found a few times. This chain uses TRBV19 with TRBJ2-2, with D tentatively TRBD1 or TRBD2 (5 bases each). Germline CDR1 reads LNHDA; CDR2 reads SQIVND (reference sequence). Deletions cut 7 bases from V and 8 bases from J, with 11 bases between. This CDR3 comprises 12 residues. The DNA of the CDR3 is TGTGCCAGTAACACGAGGGGTGGGGAGCTGTTTTTT. Its protein product is CASNTRGGELFF.

This clonotype has at least ten counts. The chain employs TRBV5-1 and TRBJ1-2, with 7 bases fitting TRBD1. The germline V gene encodes CDR1 SGHRS and CDR2 YFSETQ. The CDR3 has 16 residues. The V gene end was trimmed by 4 bases and the J gene end by 2 bases; junction bases not matched to a gene: 11. This CDR3 reads CASSLLPGQINYGYTF. For the CDR3, the DNA is TGCGCCAGCAGCCTCCTTCCGGGACAGATCAACTATGGCTACACCTTC.

Of note for this clonotype: This may be a read error, as it is one base from a much larger clone. The chain is built from TRBV2 and TRBJ2-1; D remains ambiguous. The better agreement between TRBJ2-5 and the DNA end casts doubt on the J call. Germline CDR1 SNHLY, CDR2 FYNNEI. There are 13 residues in the CDR3. CDR3 sequence: CASRLSPSETQYF. The CDR3 DNA sequence: TGTGCCAGCAGGCTATCGCCCTCGGAGACCCAGTACTTC.

This clonotype occurred many times. The CDR3 here is CASSLEGPNIQYF. The CDR3 nucleotides read TGCGCCAGCAGCTTGGAGGGCCCAAACATTCAGTACTTC. V gene TRBV5-1 combines with J gene TRBJ2-4; D not certain. The V end lost 0 bases, the J end lost 6 bases, and 7 bases lay between the germline ends. Germline CDR1 and CDR2: SGHRS and YFSETQ. This CDR3 is 13 amino acids long.